This note documents a single T cell receptor (beta chain) sequence. A few counts support this clone. Its cognate antigen has yet to be identified. No much larger clonotype is one base removed from it; base qualities were not supplied. This sample is part of a study of T cell responses to AZD1222 COVID-19 vaccine (dated by TCRdb to the early 2020s). A note on the overall study: AZD1222 recipients whose second dose came at about 4 weeks and those whose second dose came at about 12 weeks were combined into one group, since spike-specific TCR depth and breadth did not differ between the two schedules. A total of just over 230 trial participants underwent TCR sequencing, of whom more than 200 had received two doses of AZD1222 and around 26 had received two doses of the MenACWY control vaccine. Trial participants were enrolled into age subgroups of 18-55, 56-69 and 70-plus years, which contained about 150, 28 and 57 TCR-sequenced participants, respectively.

The CDR3 regions of human TCRbeta chains were analyzed by immunosequencing. The authors' analysis ran thus. Repertoire TCRs were matched against a reference library of SARS-CoV-2-specific TCRs generated with the MIRA antigen-specificity platform. Breadth was defined as the fraction of unique TCRs that were SARS-CoV-2-associated. Depth was defined as the fraction of total T cells that were SARS-CoV-2-associated. Using the MIRA data, each spike-specific TCR was assigned both to the spike region to which the TCR was reactive and to a CD4 or CD8 class. Log10-transformed breadth and depth values were compared by one-way ANOVA with Sidak's multiple comparisons tests. TCRdb retrieved this table from immuneACCESS and kept in-frame rearrangements only. Not all clones are present; in checked studies, unresolved V genes account for under half, and no reason is known for the remainder. The V and J calls and the clone size are those of that table, but D and trimming were determined from the DNA. This sample is represented by around 180,000 clones; 75% to 90% of them were singletons. The ten largest clones represent about 6.9% of the sample.

This sample's time point label indicates: baseline before first vaccination. Vaccinee samples came from UK trials COV001 and COV002, including a single-blind randomized controlled phase 2/3 trial of AZD1222 (ChAdOx1 nCoV-19) in healthy adults. For TCRbeta chain sequencing, PBMC samples from trial participants were taken at day 0 and at day 28 after the second dose. The investigation overall reported the following: Conclusions about previously exposed vaccinees are limited because only five or six AZD1222 recipients were SARS-CoV-2 seropositive at baseline. Participants were mostly white British and included more females than males, and it was suggested by the authors that clonal diversity may have been underestimated. Epitopes outside the regions mutated in the B.1.351 and B.1.1.7 variants were reportedly recognized by nearly half of the unique spike-specific TCRs. CD4 TCRs associated with the vaccine covered the entire spike protein, and the dominant responses were in regions 160-218 and 743-854. No day 14 peak-response samples were available, so repertoires were characterized only after the peak T cell response. The 56-69-year group was small, and its depth increase did not reach significance, likely because of low power. Spike-specific TCR breadth and depth rose significantly after two AZD1222 doses compared with day 0 and with MenACWY recipients.

The starting material was peripheral blood, obtained on day 0 of AZD1222 vaccination. The receptor comes from an adult in good health.

The CDR3 region reads CASSSREGVSQGLGGYTF. DNA sequence: TGTGCCAGCAGCTCGCGCGAAGGGGTGTCACAGGGTTTGGGTGGCTACACCTTC. The V and J segments used are TRBV7-9 and TRBJ1-2, and perhaps TRBD1 as D gene, on 6 matching bases. Trimming costs V 4 bases and J 7 bases, and their ends lie 28 bases apart. The germline V gene (reference sequence) sets CDR1 to SEHNR and CDR2 to FQNEAQ. From the cysteine through the phenylalanine, the CDR3 covers 18 amino acids. Only the CDR3 part of the read is kept: 54 bases, read in frame from the first base.